The rows below give T cell receptor beta chains drawn from one sample of a study of T cell changes during pregnancy in multiple sclerosis. The data were produced by immunoSEQ multiplex PCR, yet TCRdb's version contains in-frame clones alone and is incomplete. The table has about 94,000 clones, 90% to 95% seen once. Sequenced material: peripheral blood, taken after pregnancy. Receptors originate from a female donor with multiple sclerosis, enrolled in a pregnancy study. Each CDR3 is given with its conserved first and last residue. A D gene is named only where the DNA matches it firmly.

j_gene: TRBJ2-7
v_gene: TRBV4-3
d_gene: -
CDR3aa: CASSQEGTSSYEQYF
CDR3nt: TGCGCCAGCAGCCAAGAGGGGACATCCTCCTACGAGCAGTACTTC

j_gene: TRBJ2-7
v_gene: TRBV28
d_gene: TRBD1
CDR3aa: CASSTRQGGSYEQYF
CDR3nt: TGTGCCAGCAGCACGCGACAGGGGGGGTCCTACGAGCAGTACTTC

j_gene: TRBJ2-1
v_gene: TRBV7-2
d_gene: TRBD2
CDR3aa: CASSSGLGYNEQFF
CDR3nt: TGTGCCAGCAGCTCCGGACTAGGTTACAATGAGCAGTTCTTC

j_gene: TRBJ2-5
v_gene: TRBV27
d_gene: -
CDR3aa: CASRALGGVQETQYF
CDR3nt: TGTGCCAGCAGGGCCCTTGGAGGAGTTCAAGAGACCCAGTACTTC

j_gene: TRBJ2-7
v_gene: TRBV7-9
d_gene: -
CDR3aa: CASSFSGMSEEQYF
CDR3nt: TGTGCCAGCAGCTTTTCCGGGATGAGTGAAGAGCAGTACTTC

j_gene: TRBJ1-3
v_gene: TRBV6-1
d_gene: -
CDR3aa: CASSEAVGSASGNTIYF
CDR3nt: TGTGCCAGCAGTGAAGCGGTCGGGTCAGCCTCTGGAAACACCATATATTTT

j_gene: TRBJ2-5
v_gene: TRBV13
d_gene: TRBD2
CDR3aa: CASSPTSGRDQETQYF
CDR3nt: TGTGCCAGCAGCCCCACTAGCGGGAGAGACCAAGAGACCCAGTACTTC

j_gene: TRBJ2-2
v_gene: TRBV19
d_gene: TRBD2
CDR3aa: CATSSGSDFGELFF
CDR3nt: TGTGCCACTTCGAGCGGGAGCGATTTCGGGGAGCTGTTTTTT

j_gene: TRBJ2-5
v_gene: TRBV15
d_gene: TRBD2
CDR3aa: CATQPGRGGLRARGKTQYF
CDR3nt: TGTGCCACCCAACCAGGGAGGGGTGGCTTGCGCGCGAGGGGAAAGACCCAGTACTTC

j_gene: TRBJ2-5
v_gene: TRBV15
d_gene: TRBD1
CDR3aa: CATSRDRGRETQYF
CDR3nt: TGTGCCACCAGCAGGGACAGGGGGAGAGAGACCCAGTACTTC

j_gene: TRBJ2-3
v_gene: TRBV7-9
d_gene: TRBD1
CDR3aa: CASSLGETGGTDTQYF
CDR3nt: TGTGCCAGCAGCTTAGGAGAGACAGGGGGCACAGATACGCAGTATTTT

j_gene: TRBJ1-5
v_gene: TRBV27
d_gene: -
CDR3aa: CASSSTKGDYQPQHF
CDR3nt: TGTGCCAGCAGTTCTACCAAGGGAGACTACCAGCCCCAGCATTTT

j_gene: TRBJ1-2
v_gene: TRBV11-2
d_gene: TRBD1
CDR3aa: CASSLTGVKNYGYTF
CDR3nt: TGTGCCAGCAGCTTAACAGGGGTTAAAAACTATGGCTACACCTTC

j_gene: TRBJ2-5
v_gene: TRBV7-2
d_gene: -
CDR3aa: CASSLSGLGETQYF
CDR3nt: TGTGCCAGCAGCTTATCAGGACTTGGAGAGACCCAGTACTTC

j_gene: TRBJ1-2
v_gene: TRBV6-5
d_gene: TRBD1
CDR3aa: CASSYGGGAYYGYTF
CDR3nt: TGTGCCAGCAGTTACGGAGGGGGCGCCTACTATGGCTACACCTTC

j_gene: TRBJ2-7
v_gene: TRBV18
d_gene: TRBD1
CDR3aa: CASSRTGASFEQYF
CDR3nt: TGTGCCAGCTCCCGGACAGGGGCCTCCTTCGAGCAGTACTTC

j_gene: TRBJ2-1
v_gene: TRBV9
d_gene: TRBD1
CDR3aa: CASSVVETGHNEQFF
CDR3nt: TGTGCCAGCAGCGTAGTCGAGACAGGGCACAATGAGCAGTTCTTC

j_gene: TRBJ1-1
v_gene: TRBV19
d_gene: -
CDR3aa: CASSKGGRGSSEAFF
CDR3nt: TGTGCCAGTAGTAAGGGGGGGCGCGGTAGCTCCGAAGCTTTCTTT

j_gene: TRBJ1-1
v_gene: TRBV14
d_gene: TRBD1
CDR3aa: CASSLQGITEAFF
CDR3nt: TGTGCCAGCAGCCTACAGGGGATCACTGAAGCTTTCTTT

j_gene: TRBJ2-7
v_gene: TRBV6-5
d_gene: TRBD1
CDR3aa: CASSWTGAYEQYF
CDR3nt: TGTGCCAGCAGTTGGACAGGGGCCTACGAGCAGTACTTC

j_gene: TRBJ2-2
v_gene: TRBV9
d_gene: -
CDR3aa: CASSVFTSLNTGELFF
CDR3nt: TGTGCCAGCAGCGTATTCACTAGCTTGAACACCGGGGAGCTGTTTTTT

j_gene: TRBJ2-2
v_gene: TRBV9
d_gene: -
CDR3aa: CASSVSGSGELFF
CDR3nt: TGTGCCAGCAGCGTATCAGGATCCGGGGAGCTGTTTTTT

j_gene: TRBJ2-5
v_gene: TRBV25-1
d_gene: -
CDR3aa: CASSDGRGGRTSKALQDF
CDR3nt: TGTGCCAGCAGTGATGGGCGCGGGGGCAGGACTAGTAAGGCCCTTCAGGACTTC

j_gene: TRBJ2-1
v_gene: TRBV14
d_gene: TRBD1
CDR3aa: CASSRTGADLEQFF
CDR3nt: TGTGCCAGCAGCCGGACAGGGGCCGACCTTGAGCAGTTCTTC

j_gene: TRBJ2-3
v_gene: TRBV29-1
d_gene: -
CDR3aa: CSVDQGTDTQYF
CDR3nt: TGCAGCGTTGACCAGGGAACAGATACGCAGTATTTT

j_gene: TRBJ2-7
v_gene: TRBV19
d_gene: -
CDR3aa: CASSVIPRSSYEQYF
CDR3nt: TGTGCCAGTAGTGTTATCCCGAGGAGCTCCTACGAGCAGTACTTC

j_gene: TRBJ2-5
v_gene: TRBV28
d_gene: TRBD1
CDR3aa: CASSLGRTGQGVETQYF
CDR3nt: TGTGCCAGCAGTTTGGGGAGGACGGGACAGGGTGTTGAGACCCAGTACTTC